Below, 26 T cell receptor beta chains from the same sample are listed, as sequenced in a study of long-term antiretroviral therapy in people with HIV. An immunoSEQ assay, version v3.0, was performed at survey level. Produced via immunoSEQ multiplex PCR; TCRdb's table is partial and in-frame only. This table has 30,000 to 40,000 clones, approximately 83% appearing once. Sequencing used unsorted PBMCs, obtained 2.2 years after starting antiretroviral therapy. The receptors come from a man younger than 35 with HIV.

The J gene is TRBJ2-7, the V gene TRBV6-5, with TRBD1 matching over 7 bases. The CDR3 is 12 residues long. Germline V gene sequence: CDR1 MNHEY, CDR2 SVGAGI. The V gene end was trimmed by 10 bases and the J gene end by 6 bases; junction bases not matched to a gene: 9. The CDR3 here is CATSPGGFEQYF. CDR3 coding DNA: TGTGCCACCTCTCCAGGGGGTTTCGAGCAGTACTTC.

This chain uses TRBV30 with TRBJ2-5; TRBD1 aligns across 10 bases. Trimming removed 4 bases from V and 4 bases from J; junction bases left unmatched: 6. Per germline, CDR1 GTSNPN and CDR2 SVGIG (reference sequence). CDR3 length equals 14 residues. The CDR3 here is CAWTLTGGGETQYF. CDR3 coding DNA: TGTGCCTGGACCCTGACAGGGGGCGGAGAGACCCAGTACTTC. The variable domain in full, with the rest retrieved from reference TRBV30 and TRBJ2-5, is SQTIHQWPATLVQPVGSPLSLECTVEGTSNPNLYWYRQAAGRGLQLLFYSVGIGQISSEVPQNLSASRPQDRQFILSSKKLLLSDSGFYLCAWTLTGGGETQYFGPGTRLLVL.

Only a few counts were recorded for this clone. The chain is built from TRBV7-6 and TRBJ2-7, with TRBD1 matching 10 bases. The CDR3 sequence is 15 residues long. CDR1 is SGHVS, CDR2 FNYEAQ, per germline. V shed 0 bases and J 6 bases; nucleotides not matched to a gene: 5. The CDR3 spells CASSLAGTGDSEQYF. The CDR3, as DNA: TGTGCCAGCAGCTTAGCCGGGACAGGGGACAGCGAGCAGTACTTC.

The chain combines TRBV27 with TRBJ1-5, with 8 bases fitting TRBD1. The germline V gene encodes CDR1 MNHEY and CDR2 SMNVEV (reference sequence). Germline trimming cut 3 bases from V and 0 bases from J; bases unmatched to any gene: 19. This CDR3 spans 21 amino acids. In DNA, the CDR3 is TGTGCCAGCAGTTTTTTCTTCCCCGGGACAGGCGATCCTTATAGCAATCAGCCCCAGCATTTT. Residues: CASSFFFPGTGDPYSNQPQHF.

The chain couples TRBV4-2 to TRBJ2-5; no definite D call. Germline lookup yields CDR1 LGHNA and CDR2 YNFKEQ. The CDR3 totals 14 residues. V was clipped by 0 bases and J by 7 bases, with 12 bases between them. The DNA of the CDR3 is TGTGCCAGCAGCCAAGATTGGGAAGCCCGGACCCAGTACTTC. This translates into CASSQDWEARTQYF.

The chain is built from TRBV27 and TRBJ2-3, with TRBD2 as a possible D gene (6 bases). V dropped 2 bases and J dropped 2 bases, with 14 bases sitting between them. The CDR3 runs 16 residues. The germline CDR1 and CDR2 sequences are MNHEY and SMNVEV (reference sequence). The CDR3 bases are TGTGCCAGCAGTTTAGAGGCCGGGACTCTCACAGATACGCAGTATTTT. Amino acids: CASSLEAGTLTDTQYF.

The chain uses TRBV29-1 and TRBJ2-5, with TRBD2 matching over 9 bases. Losses at the gene ends were 3 bases for V and 5 bases for J; bases not matched to a gene: 4. Germline loops: CDR1 SQVTM, CDR2 ANQGSEA. The CDR3 has 13 amino acids. The CDR3 region is CSVDAGGPETQYF. CDR3 sequence (DNA): TGCAGCGTTGACGCGGGAGGGCCGGAGACCCAGTACTTC.

V and J are TRBV7-8 and TRBJ2-4, with 9 bases fitting TRBD1. V lost 5 bases, J lost 0 bases, and 8 bases stayed unmatched. The CDR3 runs 17 residues. Germline lookup yields CDR1 SGHVS and CDR2 FQNEAQ. CDR3 bases: TGTGCCAGCAGCCTGACAGGGGGAGGGTTAGCCAAAAACATTCAGTACTTC. This sequence encodes CASSLTGGGLAKNIQYF. The full variable domain, in which reference TRBV7-8 and TRBJ2-4 provide the parts outside the CDR3, is GAGVSQSPRYKVAKRGQDVALRCDPISGHVSLFWYQQALGQGPEFLTYFQNEAQLDKSGLPSDRFFAERPEGSVSTLKIQRTQQEDSAVYLCASSLTGGGLAKNIQYFGAGTRLSVL.

This chain connects TRBV12-5 to TRBJ1-1; 7 bases line up with TRBD1. Germline CDR1 is LGHNT and CDR2 is FRNRAP. The CDR3 covers 15 residues. V gave up 5 bases and J gave up 2 bases; unmatched junction bases: 8. The CDR3 DNA sequence: TGTGCTAGTGGTCAGGACAGGCCGGGTAACACTGAAGCTTTCTTT. Amino acid sequence: CASGQDRPGNTEAFF.

The chain carries TRBV2 and TRBJ2-1; 10 bases fit TRBD1. Germline V gives CDR1 SNHLY, CDR2 FYNNEI. The J segment lost 4 bases and the V segment lost 6 bases, leaving 6 bases of the junction unmatched. The CDR3 runs to 15 residues. This CDR3 reads CASSADRGSYNEQFF. DNA of the CDR3: TGTGCCAGCAGCGCGGACAGGGGGAGTTACAATGAGCAGTTCTTC.

The chain recombines TRBV4-1 with TRBJ2-7; the D gene is possibly TRBD1 (5 bases). This CDR3 region has 16 residues. The ends were cut back, 1 base at V and 2 bases at J, with 15 bases in the middle. CDR1 is MGHRA and CDR2 is YSYEKL in the germline V gene. The CDR3 coding sequence is TGCGCCAGCAGCCAAGTCTTAGGGGAAACTCCCTACGAGCAGTACTTC. It is translated as CASSQVLGETPYEQYF.

This clone counts as medium-sized (0.01 to 0.1%). V gene TRBV27 combines with J gene TRBJ2-1; 8 bases map to TRBD2. J gave up 7 bases and V 2 bases, and 16 bases lay outside the gene matches. Germline V gene lookup returns CDR1 MNHEY and CDR2 SMNVEV (reference sequence). The CDR3 loop spans 18 amino acids. The chain's CDR3 is CASSLLSSRAGVINEQFF. In DNA form, the CDR3 reads TGTGCCAGCAGTTTACTCTCTTCCAGAGCGGGAGTTATAAATGAGCAGTTCTTC.

The rearrangement joins TRBV4-2 to TRBJ2-3; D gene ambiguous. CDR1 LGHNA and CDR2 YNFKEQ come from the germline V gene. Trimming took 1 base from V and 2 from J, leaving 7 bases between them. The CDR3 consists of 14 residues. The CDR3: CASSQGRYTDTQYF. The CDR3 DNA reads TGTGCCAGCAGCCAAGGTCGTTACACAGATACGCAGTATTTT.

This clone was detected only once. A junction end diverges from the germline sequence, so it may reflect a read error. The rearrangement uses TRBV7-7 and TRBJ1-1; perhaps TRBD1 as D (6 bases). The CDR3 covers 12 residues. Germline CDR1 reads SSHAT; CDR2 reads FNYEAQ (reference sequence). CDR3 in amino acids: CASSSRGTEAFF. The DNA of the CDR3 is TGTGCTAGCAGCTCCAGGGGCACTGAAGCTTTCTTT.

The chain employs TRBV5-3 and TRBJ2-1; D is undetermined. TRBV5-3 is known as an ORF, though its function is uncertain. The CDR3 consists of 16 residues. V lost 1 base to trimming and J lost 9 bases, with 20 bases between them. CDR3 sequence (DNA): TGTGCCAGAAGCTTGAGTGGGTCCTGGTTCTGGCGTGAGCAGTTCTTC. It translates to CARSLSGSWFWREQFF.

The chain has TRBV7-9 and TRBJ1-1; D is undetermined. The CDR3 has 14 amino acids. The V gene lost 1 base and the J gene lost 2 bases, with 8 bases spanning the gap. CDR1 SEHNR and CDR2 FQNEAQ come from the germline V gene (reference sequence). In DNA form, the CDR3 reads TGTGCCAGCAGCTTAGAAGCTACTAACACTGAAGCTTTCTTT. This translates into CASSLEATNTEAFF. The full variable domain, rest sourced from reference TRBV7-9 and TRBJ1-1, is DTGVSQNPRHKITKRGQNVTFRCDPISEHNRLYWYRQTLGQGPEFLTYFQNEAQLEKSRLLSDRFSAERPKGSFSTLEIQRTEQGDSAMYLCASSLEATNTEAFFGQGTRLTVV.

The V call is TRBV27, the J call TRBJ1-4; D call uncertain. This CDR3 comprises 14 residues. V shed 2 bases and J shed 3 bases, with 7 bases lying between them. Per germline, CDR1 MNHEY and CDR2 SMNVEV (reference sequence). The CDR3 nucleotides are TGTGCCAGCAGTTTAGTCCGCCCTAATGAAAAACTGTTTTTT. The encoded protein is CASSLVRPNEKLFF.

The chain has TRBV5-4 and TRBJ2-5, with D possibly TRBD2 on 6 matching bases. The ends were cut back, 2 bases at V and 2 bases at J, with 7 bases in the middle. This CDR3 comprises 13 residues. Per germline, CDR1 SGHNT and CDR2 YYREEE (reference sequence). The CDR3 DNA follows: TGTGCCAGCAGCTTCCGGGGGCAAGAGACCCAGTACTTC. Its protein is CASSFRGQETQYF.

The chain is built from TRBV6-1 and TRBJ2-5, with 12 bases lining up with TRBD2. The V and J ends lost 3 bases and 2 bases, in that order; junction bases with no gene match: 4. Germline assignment: CDR1 MNHNS and CDR2 SASEGT. The length of the CDR3 is 16 residues. The CDR3 reads CASSERLAGAQETQYF. CDR3 DNA: TGTGCCAGCAGTGAGCGACTAGCGGGGGCTCAAGAGACCCAGTACTTC.

The chain carries TRBV7-9 and TRBJ2-7; 8 bases map to TRBD1. V dropped 5 bases and J dropped 1; count of bases not matched to a gene: 7. CDR1 and CDR2 from the germline V gene are SEHNR and FQNEAQ (reference sequence). The CDR3 runs 15 residues. CDR3 in amino acids: CASSPRTGPSYEQYF. The DNA for the CDR3 is TGTGCCAGCAGCCCGCGGACAGGGCCGTCCTACGAGCAGTACTTC.

The CDR3 loop is CAWNSGTYEQYF. The CDR3 bases are TGTGCCTGGAACAGCGGAACCTACGAGCAGTACTTC. This rearrangement joins TRBV30 to TRBJ2-7, with D maybe TRBD2 (5 bases). Per germline, CDR1 GTSNPN and CDR2 SVGIG (reference sequence). Trimming took off 4 bases at V and 2 bases at J, with 9 bases between the two ends. This CDR3 comprises 12 residues.

V is TRBV9 and J is TRBJ2-1, with TRBD2 matching over 12 bases. CDR1 and CDR2 (germline): SGDLS, YYNGEE. The CDR3 has 16 residues. V gave up 3 bases and J gave up 7 bases; unmatched junction bases: 8. The CDR3 sequence is CASSDASGRATNEQFF. The CDR3 DNA follows: TGTGCCAGCAGCGACGCTAGCGGGAGGGCCACGAATGAGCAGTTCTTC.

The chain has TRBV15 and TRBJ1-1; D remains ambiguous. Germline loops: CDR1 LNHNV, CDR2 YYDKDF (reference sequence). The CDR3 runs 15 residues. V dropped 2 bases and J dropped 3 bases, with 13 bases sitting between them. The CDR3 region has the DNA TGTGCCACCAGCAGAAAACAAGCTACTTACACTGAAGCTTTCTTT. Protein: CATSRKQATYTEAFF.

This clone was seen a handful of times. This chain connects TRBV2 to TRBJ1-2; D is ambiguous. Germline V gene sequence: CDR1 SNHLY, CDR2 FYNNEI. The V gene lost 4 bases and the J gene lost 5 bases, with 5 bases spanning the gap. The CDR3 runs to 11 residues. The CDR3 DNA reads TGTGCCAGCAGTGTCATATATGGCTACACCTTC. This gives the protein CASSVIYGYTF.

The chain couples TRBV5-5 to TRBJ2-7, with 10 nucleotides matching TRBD2. This CDR3 has 15 amino acids. Germline trimming cut 0 bases from V and 4 bases from J; bases unmatched to any gene: 4. Germline-derived CDR1 and CDR2 are SGHKS and YYEKEE (reference sequence). CDR3 in amino acids: CASSLGGLARYEQYF. The CDR3 DNA reads as TGTGCCAGCAGCTTGGGGGGACTAGCGAGATACGAGCAGTACTTC.

The rearrangement uses TRBV6-5 and TRBJ2-3, with a weak D call TRBD1 (5 bases). V was pared by 0 bases and J by 4 bases, with 8 bases between. Per germline, CDR1 MNHEY and CDR2 SVGAGI. CDR3 size: 14 residues. CDR3 DNA sequence: TGTGCCAGCAGTTACTCGGCAGGGTCAGATACGCAGTATTTT. Translating gives CASSYSAGSDTQYF.